The clone carrying this TCR beta chain was seen more than once but under ten times. Its matching antigen is unknown. Germline CDR1 LGHNA, CDR2 YNFKEQ. The junction had 6 bases not matched to a gene; V was cut back by 4 bases and J by 2 bases. The CDR3 loop spans 16 amino acids. Individually, cDNA molecules had unique molecular identifiers attached to them. TCRdb passed the 5' RACE reads through MiXCR, listing each CDR3 protein once. The sample has tens of thousands of distinct CDR3 sequences, over 4.5% seen once. This record comes from a study of early T cells in non-severe SARS-CoV-2 infection. General study points: Clonotype matching in VDJdb favored anti-spike CD8 responses and did not capture private and CD4 specificities.

Sequencing was performed on whole blood. The J gene is TRBJ2-5, the V gene TRBV4-2, with 11 nucleotides matching TRBD2. The clonotype originates from an adult who was a healthcare worker with PCR-confirmed SARS-CoV-2 infection or an uninfected control (not recorded which). The DNA for the CDR3 is TGTGCCAGCAGCCCTTCTGGGACTAGCGGACAAGAGACCCAGTACTTC. Translating gives CASSPSGTSGQETQYF.